This TCR beta chain stems from a study of tissue T cells after allogeneic stem cell transplantation. Whole-study results and caveats: Motif-based clustering found tissue-specific repertoire signatures shared across patients, though few clones were shared. TCR repertoires tracked anatomic similarity, regardless of disease or transplant status.

V lost 5 bases and J lost 1; bases outside the gene matches: 7. This CDR3 is built from 16 residues. The germline CDR1 and CDR2 sequences are KGHPV and FQNQEV (reference sequence). Generated by immunoSEQ multiplex PCR, the TCRdb table keeps only in-frame clones and is missing some. Of about 5,800 clones in the sample, 46% were seen once. About this clone itself: The antigen is not known. All gene names here are mouse names. The CDR3 is cut off 1 residue early in the read; its end comes from the germline J gene.

Time point noted: mouse harvest day 7 after allogeneic transplant. Each mouse received 10^7 T-cell-depleted marrow cells plus 10^6 splenic CD5+ T cells by tail vein. The sample consisted of skin. This clonotype originated in a female BALB/c mouse given C57BL/6 T cells with graft-versus-host disease after an allogeneic hematopoietic cell transplant. The chain joins TRBV26 to TRBJ2-3; 9 bases align to TRBD2. CDR3 amino acids: CASSSVGGRGAETLYF. The sequenced part of the CDR3 DNA is TGTGCCAGCAGTTCGGTGGGGGGGCGCGGTGCAGAAACGCTGTAT.